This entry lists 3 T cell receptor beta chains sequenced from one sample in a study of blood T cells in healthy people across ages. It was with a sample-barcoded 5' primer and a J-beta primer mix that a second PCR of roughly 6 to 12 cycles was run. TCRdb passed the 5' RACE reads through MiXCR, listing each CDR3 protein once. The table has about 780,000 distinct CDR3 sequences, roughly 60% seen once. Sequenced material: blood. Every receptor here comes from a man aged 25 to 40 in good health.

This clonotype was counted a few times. CDR3 sequence: CASSDPGTGHYSYTF. CDR3 sequence (DNA): TGTGCCAGCAGTGATCCCGGGACAGGGCATTATAGCTACACCTTC. The genes are TRBV25-1 and TRBJ1-2; 9 nucleotides agree with TRBD1. The length of the CDR3 is 15 residues. J lost 9 bases, V lost 3 bases, and 11 bases had no gene match. Per the germline V gene, CDR1 is MGHDK and CDR2 is SYGVNS.

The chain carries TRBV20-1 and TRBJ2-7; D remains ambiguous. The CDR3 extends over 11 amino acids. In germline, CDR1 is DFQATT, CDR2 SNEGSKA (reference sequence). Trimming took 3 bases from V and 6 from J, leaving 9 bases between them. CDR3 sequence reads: CSAREVVEQYF. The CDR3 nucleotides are TGCAGTGCTAGGGAAGTTGTCGAGCAGTACTTC.

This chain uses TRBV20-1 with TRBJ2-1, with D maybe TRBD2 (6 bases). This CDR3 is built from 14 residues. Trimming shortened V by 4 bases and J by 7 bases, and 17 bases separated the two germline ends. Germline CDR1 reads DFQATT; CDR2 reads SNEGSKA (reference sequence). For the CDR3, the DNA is TGCAGTGCTACACTGGGAGGTTCTTGGAATGAGCAGTTCTTC. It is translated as CSATLGGSWNEQFF.